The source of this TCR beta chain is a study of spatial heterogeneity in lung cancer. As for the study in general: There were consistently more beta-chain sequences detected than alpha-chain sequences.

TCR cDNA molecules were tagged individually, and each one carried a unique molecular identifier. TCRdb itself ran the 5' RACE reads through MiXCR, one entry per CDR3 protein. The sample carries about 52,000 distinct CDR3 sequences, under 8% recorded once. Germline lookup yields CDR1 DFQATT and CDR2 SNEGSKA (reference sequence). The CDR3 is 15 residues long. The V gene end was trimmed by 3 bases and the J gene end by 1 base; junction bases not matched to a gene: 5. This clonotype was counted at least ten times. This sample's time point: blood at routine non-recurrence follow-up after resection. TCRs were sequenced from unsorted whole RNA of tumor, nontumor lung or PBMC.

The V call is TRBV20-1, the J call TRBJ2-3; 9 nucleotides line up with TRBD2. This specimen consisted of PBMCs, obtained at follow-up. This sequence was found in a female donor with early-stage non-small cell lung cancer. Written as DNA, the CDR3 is TGCAGTGCTAGTTCAGCGGGGGGACGCACAGATACGCAGTATTTT. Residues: CSASSAGGRTDTQYF.